Sequencing of this T cell receptor (beta chain) was carried out in a study of T cell repertoires in cytomegalovirus infection. At the level of the study: Well-studied HLA-B-restricted CMV epitopes were used in the study alongside recently identified HLA-C-restricted ones. The public TCR beta signatures pointed to both CMV infection and matching HLA type. Findings and limits, study-wide: Cumulative frequency (of public TCR beta family members) identified carriers of CMV plus the relevant HLA. The ex vivo response was dominated by HLA-C-restricted CMV-specific TCR beta clonotypes.

The germline V and J ends were trimmed by 5 bases and 0 bases, with 14 bases remaining between them. The CDR3 covers 16 residues. The germline CDR1 and CDR2 sequences are SGHTA and FQGNSA. This clonotype was picked up a small number of times. What it binds is unknown. One entry per CDR3 protein, called by TCRdb with MiXCR from the reads. The sample includes about 480,000 distinct CDR3 sequences, around 35% of them seen just once. This TCR was sampled from a human donor in good health (CMV status not recorded). Some clones in this sample may be carry-over from other donors' samples. This chain joins TRBV7-2 and TRBJ2-1; D gene uncertain. The material sequenced was cultured PBMCs, taken from culture after CMV antigen stimulation. CDR3 region: CASSLVPLSSYNEQFF. The CDR3 DNA reads as TGTGCCAGCAGCCTGGTCCCGTTGAGCTCCTACAATGAGCAGTTCTTC.